One and the same sample provided the 5 T cell receptor beta chains below, sequenced in a study of blood T cells in healthy people across ages. Combining a sample-barcoded 5' primer with a J-beta primer mix, a second PCR ran for roughly 7 to 12 cycles. One entry per CDR3 protein, called by TCRdb with MiXCR from the 5' RACE reads. This sample has 800,000 to 950,000 distinct CDR3 sequences, with almost 30% found just once. These data also featured in a second study, about T cells of mothers and their children.

The sequencing sample was made of blood. The receptors come from a woman in her 40s in good health.

V usage is TRBV29-1 and J usage is TRBJ2-7; tentative D call: TRBD2 (5 bases). V gave up 3 bases and J gave up 1 base, with 13 bases separating them. CDR3 length equals 14 residues. Germline V gives CDR1 SQVTM, CDR2 ANQGSEA. CDR3 bases: TGCAGCGTTGAGGCACGCGGGCCATCCTACGAGCAGTACTTC. Amino acids: CSVEARGPSYEQYF.

This clonotype appeared many times. The chain uses TRBV4-1 and TRBJ2-7; 7 nucleotides match TRBD2. Germline V CDR1 and CDR2: MGHRA, YSYEKL. With V trimmed by 1 base and J by 4 bases, 4 bases remained unmatched. CDR3 length: 14 residues. CDR3 region: CASSQGVGGYEQYF. CDR3 nucleotide sequence: TGCGCCAGCAGCCAAGGGGTGGGAGGGTACGAGCAGTACTTC.

This clonotype has a handful of counts. J is TRBJ2-7 and V is TRBV7-9; D may be TRBD1 (6 bases). The CDR3 runs to 16 residues. V lost 9 bases to trimming and J lost 3 bases, with 24 bases between them. The germline CDR1 and CDR2 sequences are SEHNR and FQNEAQ (reference sequence). The CDR3 region is CASSPKGGRGVYEQYF. The CDR3 DNA reads TGTGCCAGTAGCCCGAAAGGTGGCAGGGGCGTCTACGAGCAGTACTTC.

This clonotype was recorded at least ten times. The chain links TRBV5-1 to TRBJ2-1, with TRBD1 matching over 7 bases. V trimming: 3 bases; J trimming: 4 bases; junction bases outside the gene matches: 7. The length of the CDR3 is 15 residues. Germline V CDR1 and CDR2: SGHRS, YFSETQ. CDR3 sequence reads: CASSSYRGPYNEQFF. CDR3 DNA: TGCGCCAGCAGCTCGTACAGGGGACCATACAATGAGCAGTTCTTC. Variable domain in full (rest from reference TRBV5-1 and TRBJ2-1): KAGVTQTPRYLIKTRGQQVTLSCSPISGHRSVSWYQQTPGQGLQFLFEYFSETQRNKGNFPGRFSGRQFSNSRSEMNVSTLELGDSALYLCASSSYRGPYNEQFFGPGTRLTVL.

A remark on this clonotype: The junction and the germline gene differ at one end; a read error may be behind it. The gene calls are TRBV18 and TRBJ1-1, with D tentatively TRBD1 (6 bases). The germline V gene has CDR1 KGHSH and CDR2 LQKENI. This CDR3 spans 14 amino acids. The CDR3 DNA reads TGTGCCAGCTCACCGTCAAGGGGGAACACTGGAGCTTTCTTT. Protein product: CASSPSRGNTGAFF.